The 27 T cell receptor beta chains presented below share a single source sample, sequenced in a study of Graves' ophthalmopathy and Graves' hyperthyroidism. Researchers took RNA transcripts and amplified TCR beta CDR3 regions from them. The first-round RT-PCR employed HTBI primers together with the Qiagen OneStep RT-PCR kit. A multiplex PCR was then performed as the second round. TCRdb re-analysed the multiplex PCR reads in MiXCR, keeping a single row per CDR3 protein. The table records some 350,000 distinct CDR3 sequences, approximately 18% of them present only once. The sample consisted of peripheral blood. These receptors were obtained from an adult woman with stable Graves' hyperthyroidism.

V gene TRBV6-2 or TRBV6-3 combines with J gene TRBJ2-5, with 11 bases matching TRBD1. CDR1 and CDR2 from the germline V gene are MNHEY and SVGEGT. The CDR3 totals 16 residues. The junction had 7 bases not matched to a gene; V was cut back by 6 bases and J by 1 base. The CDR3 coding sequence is TGTGCCAGCAGCTCCCGGGACAGGGGGTCCCAAGAGACCCAGTACTTC. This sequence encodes CASSSRDRGSQETQYF.

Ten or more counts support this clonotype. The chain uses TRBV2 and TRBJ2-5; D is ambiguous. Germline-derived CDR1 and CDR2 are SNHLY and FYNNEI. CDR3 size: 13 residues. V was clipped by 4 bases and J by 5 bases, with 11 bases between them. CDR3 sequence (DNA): TGTGCCAGCAGTGTTAATTGGCCGGAGACCCAGTACTTC. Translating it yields CASSVNWPETQYF. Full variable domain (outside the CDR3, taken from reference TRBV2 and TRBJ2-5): EPEVTQTPSHQVTQMGQEVILRCVPISNHLYFYWYRQILGQKVEFLVSFYNNEISEKSEIFDDQFSVERPDGSNFTLKIRSTKLEDSAMYFCASSVNWPETQYFGPGTRLLVL.

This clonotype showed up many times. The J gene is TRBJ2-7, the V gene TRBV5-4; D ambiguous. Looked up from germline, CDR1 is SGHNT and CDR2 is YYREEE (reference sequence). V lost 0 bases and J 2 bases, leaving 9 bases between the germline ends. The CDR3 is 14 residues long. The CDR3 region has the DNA TGTGCCAGCAGCTTGGACTACAACCCCTACGAGCAGTACTTC. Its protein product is CASSLDYNPYEQYF.

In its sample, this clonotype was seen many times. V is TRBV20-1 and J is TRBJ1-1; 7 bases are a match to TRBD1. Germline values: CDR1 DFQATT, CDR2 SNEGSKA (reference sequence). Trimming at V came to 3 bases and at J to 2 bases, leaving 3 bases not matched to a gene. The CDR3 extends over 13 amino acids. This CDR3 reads CSASRQGNTEAFF. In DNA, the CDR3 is TGCAGTGCTAGCCGACAGGGAAACACTGAAGCTTTCTTT.

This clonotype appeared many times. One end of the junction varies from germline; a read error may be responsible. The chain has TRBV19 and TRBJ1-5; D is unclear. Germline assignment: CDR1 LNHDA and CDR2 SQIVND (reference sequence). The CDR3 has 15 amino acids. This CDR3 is CASSRGRNSYQPQHF. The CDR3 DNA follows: TGTGCCAGTAGTAGAGGACGGAATAGCTATCAGCCCCAGCATTTT.

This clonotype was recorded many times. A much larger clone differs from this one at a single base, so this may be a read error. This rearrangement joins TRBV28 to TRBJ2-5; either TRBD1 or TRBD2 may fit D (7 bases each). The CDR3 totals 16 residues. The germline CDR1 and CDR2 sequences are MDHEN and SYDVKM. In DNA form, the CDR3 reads TGTGCCAGCAGTCCCAGGGGGGGCGTACTACAAGAGACCAAGTACTTC. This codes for CASSPRGGVLQETKYF.

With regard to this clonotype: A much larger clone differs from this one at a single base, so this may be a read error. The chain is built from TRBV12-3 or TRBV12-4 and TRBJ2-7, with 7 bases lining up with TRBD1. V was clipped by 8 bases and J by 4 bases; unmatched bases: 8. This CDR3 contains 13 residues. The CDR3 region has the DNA TGTGCCAGCCAGGTCGGGACAGAATACGAGCAGTACTTC. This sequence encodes CASQVGTEYEQYF.

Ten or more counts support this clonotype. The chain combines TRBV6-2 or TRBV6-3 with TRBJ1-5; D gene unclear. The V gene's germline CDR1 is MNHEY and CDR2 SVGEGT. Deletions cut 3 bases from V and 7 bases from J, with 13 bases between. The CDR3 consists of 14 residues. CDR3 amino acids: CASSYMDIWQPQHF. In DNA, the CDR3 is TGTGCCAGCAGTTATATGGATATATGGCAGCCCCAGCATTTT.

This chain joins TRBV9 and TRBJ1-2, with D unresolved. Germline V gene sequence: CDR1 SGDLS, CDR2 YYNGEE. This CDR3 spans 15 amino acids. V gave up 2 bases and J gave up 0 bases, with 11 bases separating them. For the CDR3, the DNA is TGTGCCAGCAGCGTGTCCGGGTGGTCTAACTATGGCTACACCTTC. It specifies CASSVSGWSNYGYTF. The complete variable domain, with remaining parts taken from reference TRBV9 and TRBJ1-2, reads DSGVTQTPKHLITATGQRVTLRCSPRSGDLSVYWYQQSLDQGLQFLIQYYNGEERAKGNILERFSAQQFPDLHSELNLSSLELGDSALYFCASSVSGWSNYGYTFGSGTRLTVV.

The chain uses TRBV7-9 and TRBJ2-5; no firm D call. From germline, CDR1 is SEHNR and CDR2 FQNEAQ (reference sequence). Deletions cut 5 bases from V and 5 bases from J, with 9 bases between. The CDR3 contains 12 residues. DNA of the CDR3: TGTGCCAGCAGCGTCCTGGAGGAGACCCAGTACTTC. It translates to CASSVLEETQYF.

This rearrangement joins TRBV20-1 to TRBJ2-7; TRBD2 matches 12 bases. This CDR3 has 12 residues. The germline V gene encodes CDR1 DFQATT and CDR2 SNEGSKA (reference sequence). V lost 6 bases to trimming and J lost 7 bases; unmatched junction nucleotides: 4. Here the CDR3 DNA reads TGCAGTGCGGAACTAGCGGGGGGTGAGCAGTACTTC. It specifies CSAELAGGEQYF.

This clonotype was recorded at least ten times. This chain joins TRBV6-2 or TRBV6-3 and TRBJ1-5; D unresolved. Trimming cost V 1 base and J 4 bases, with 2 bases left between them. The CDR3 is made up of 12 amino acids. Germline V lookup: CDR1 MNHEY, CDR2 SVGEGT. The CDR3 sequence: CASSYLNQPQHF. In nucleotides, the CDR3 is TGTGCCAGCAGTTACTTAAATCAGCCCCAGCATTTT.

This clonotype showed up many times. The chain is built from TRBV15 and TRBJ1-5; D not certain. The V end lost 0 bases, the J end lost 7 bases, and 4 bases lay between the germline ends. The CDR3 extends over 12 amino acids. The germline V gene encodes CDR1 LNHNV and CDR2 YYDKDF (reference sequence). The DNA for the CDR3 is TGTGCCACCAGCAGAGATCAGCAGCCCCAGCATTTT. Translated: CATSRDQQPQHF.

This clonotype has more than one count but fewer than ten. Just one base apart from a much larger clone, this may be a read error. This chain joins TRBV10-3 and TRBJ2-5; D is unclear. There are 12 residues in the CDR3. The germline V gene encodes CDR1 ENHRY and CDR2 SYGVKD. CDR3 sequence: CAIMSDQETKYF. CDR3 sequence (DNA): TGTGCCATCATGTCCGACCAAGAGACCAAGTACTTC.

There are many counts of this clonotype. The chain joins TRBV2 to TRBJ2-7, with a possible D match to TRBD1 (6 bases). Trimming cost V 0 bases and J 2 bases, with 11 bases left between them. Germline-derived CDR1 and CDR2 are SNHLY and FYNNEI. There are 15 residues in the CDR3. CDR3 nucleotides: TGTGCCAGCAGTGAAGCGCCAGGGGACACCTACGAGCAGTACTTC. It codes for CASSEAPGDTYEQYF.

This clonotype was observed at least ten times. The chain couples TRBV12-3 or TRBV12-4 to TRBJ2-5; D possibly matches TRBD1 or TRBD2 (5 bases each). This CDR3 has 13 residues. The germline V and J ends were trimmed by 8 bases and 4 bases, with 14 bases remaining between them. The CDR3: CASGDGFRETQYF. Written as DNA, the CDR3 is TGTGCCAGCGGGGACGGGTTCCGAGAGACCCAGTACTTC.

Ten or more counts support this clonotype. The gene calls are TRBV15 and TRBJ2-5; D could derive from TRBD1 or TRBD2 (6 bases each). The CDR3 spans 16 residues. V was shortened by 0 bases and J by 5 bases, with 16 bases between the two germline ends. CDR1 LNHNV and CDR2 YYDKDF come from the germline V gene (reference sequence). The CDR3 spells CATSRDRIGGGETQYF. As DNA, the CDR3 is TGTGCCACCAGCAGAGATCGAATAGGGGGAGGTGAGACCCAGTACTTC. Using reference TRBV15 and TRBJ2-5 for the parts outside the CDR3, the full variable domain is DAMVIQNPRYQVTQFGKPVTLSCSQTLNHNVMYWYQQKSSQAPKLLFHYYDKDFNNEADTPDNFQSRRPNTSFCFLDIRSPGLGDTAMYLCATSRDRIGGGETQYFGPGTRLLVL.

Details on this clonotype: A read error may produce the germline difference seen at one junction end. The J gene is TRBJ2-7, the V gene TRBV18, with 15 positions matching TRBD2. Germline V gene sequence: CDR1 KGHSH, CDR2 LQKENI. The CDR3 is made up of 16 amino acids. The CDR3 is CASSHRTSGRVDEHYF. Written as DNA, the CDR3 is TGTGCCAGCTCTCACCGGACTAGCGGGAGGGTCGACGAGCACTACTTC.

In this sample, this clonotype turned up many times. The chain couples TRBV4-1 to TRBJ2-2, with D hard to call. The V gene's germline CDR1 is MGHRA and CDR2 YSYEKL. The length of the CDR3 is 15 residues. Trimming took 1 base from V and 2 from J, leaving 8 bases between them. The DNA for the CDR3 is TGCGCCAGCAGCCAAGTTCCGGACAACACCGGGGAGCTGTTTTTT. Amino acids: CASSQVPDNTGELFF.

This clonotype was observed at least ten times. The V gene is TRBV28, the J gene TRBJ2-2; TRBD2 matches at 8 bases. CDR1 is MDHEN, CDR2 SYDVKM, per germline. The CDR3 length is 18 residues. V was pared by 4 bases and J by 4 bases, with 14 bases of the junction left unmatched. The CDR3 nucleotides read TGTGCCAGCAGTTATGGAGGGGGGGGACTAGGAACCACCGGGGAGCTGTTTTTT. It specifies CASSYGGGGLGTTGELFF.

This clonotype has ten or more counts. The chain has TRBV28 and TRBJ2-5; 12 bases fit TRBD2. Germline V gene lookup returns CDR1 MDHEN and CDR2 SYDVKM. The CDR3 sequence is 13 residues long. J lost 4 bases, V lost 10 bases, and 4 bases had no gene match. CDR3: CAISSGRVETQYF. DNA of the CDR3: TGTGCCATATCTAGCGGGAGGGTAGAGACCCAGTACTTC.

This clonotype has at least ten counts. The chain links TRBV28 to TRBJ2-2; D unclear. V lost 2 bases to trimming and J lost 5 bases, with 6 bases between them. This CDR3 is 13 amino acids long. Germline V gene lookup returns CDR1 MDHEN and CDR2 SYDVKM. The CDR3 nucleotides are TGTGCCAGCAGTTTAACCGATACCGGGGAGCTGTTTTTT. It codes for CASSLTDTGELFF. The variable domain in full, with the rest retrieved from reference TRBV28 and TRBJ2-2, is DVKVTQSSRYLVKRTGEKVFLECVQDMDHENMFWYRQDPGLGLRLIYFSYDVKMKEKGDIPEGYSVSREKKERFSLILESASTNQTSMYLCASSLTDTGELFFGEGSRLTVL.

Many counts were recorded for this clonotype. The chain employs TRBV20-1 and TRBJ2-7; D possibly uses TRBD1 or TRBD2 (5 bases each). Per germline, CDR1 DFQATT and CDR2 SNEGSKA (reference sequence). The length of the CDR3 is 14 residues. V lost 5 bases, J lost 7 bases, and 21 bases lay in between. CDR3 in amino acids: CSASVPGTGVEQYF. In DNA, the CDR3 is TGCAGTGCTTCAGTCCCGGGGACCGGTGTTGAGCAGTACTTC.

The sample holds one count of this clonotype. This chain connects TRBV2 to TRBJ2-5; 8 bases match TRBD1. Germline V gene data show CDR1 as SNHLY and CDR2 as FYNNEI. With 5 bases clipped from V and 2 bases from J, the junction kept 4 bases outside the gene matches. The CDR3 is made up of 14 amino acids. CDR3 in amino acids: CASSQGAMQETQYF. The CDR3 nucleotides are TGTGCCAGCAGTCAGGGGGCGATGCAAGAGACCCAGTACTTC.

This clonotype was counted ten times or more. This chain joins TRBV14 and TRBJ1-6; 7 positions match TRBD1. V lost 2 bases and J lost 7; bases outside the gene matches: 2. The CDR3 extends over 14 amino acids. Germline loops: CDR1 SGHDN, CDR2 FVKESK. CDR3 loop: CASSQQGENSPLHF. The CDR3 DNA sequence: TGTGCCAGCAGCCAACAGGGGGAAAATTCACCCCTCCACTTT.

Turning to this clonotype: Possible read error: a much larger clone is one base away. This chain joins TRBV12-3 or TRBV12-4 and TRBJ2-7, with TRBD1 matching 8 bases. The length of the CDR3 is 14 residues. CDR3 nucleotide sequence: TGTGCCTGCAGAACCGGGACAGGAGCCTACGAGCAGTACTTC. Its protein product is CACRTGTGAYEQYF.

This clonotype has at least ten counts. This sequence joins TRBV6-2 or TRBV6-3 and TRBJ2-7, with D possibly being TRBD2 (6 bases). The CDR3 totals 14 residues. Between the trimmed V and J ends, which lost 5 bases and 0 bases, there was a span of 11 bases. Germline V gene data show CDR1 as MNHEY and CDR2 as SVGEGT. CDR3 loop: CASSRREISYEQYF. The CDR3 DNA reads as TGTGCCAGCAGTCGGAGGGAAATCTCCTACGAGCAGTACTTC.